A selection of T cell receptor beta chains follows, all from one sample in a study of shared clonotypes between healthy human individuals. Data came from immunoSEQ multiplex PCR; TCRdb stores just in-frame clones and leaves some out. Seen here are 400,000 or so clones, approximately 97% observed once, and the top ten hold about 0.34%. Sample: memory CD8+ T cells sorted from blood. These receptors were taken from a man younger than 40 in good health. CDR3s leave out the opening cysteine and the closing phenylalanine or tryptophan.

V	J	length	CDR3
TRBV5-8	TRBJ1-5	13	ASSRREASNQPQH
TRBV5-1	TRBJ1-3	11	ASSYNGDETIY
TRBV28	TRBJ1-3	14	ASSSPGTGTGNTIY
TRBV4-1	TRBJ2-2	12	ASSQGQNTGELF
TRBV11-2	TRBJ2-7	14	ASSLDSRFGRYEQY
TRBV30	TRBJ2-7	12	AWSVGMGSYEQY
TRBV12-5	TRBJ2-3	10	ASGRTVDTQY
TRBV4-1	TRBJ2-7	14	ASSQDWLAGSYEQY
TRBV4-1	TRBJ1-5	15	ASSQGSQGALNQPQH
TRBV7-6	TRBJ2-7	14	ASSSPGGRNSYEQY
TRBV6-5	TRBJ2-3	11	ASSLIGTDTQY
TRBV28	TRBJ2-7	12	ASSFGLAGGEQY